The 10 T cell receptor beta chains listed next were all sequenced from one sample in a study of blood T cell repertoires in COVID-19. The repertoire was sequenced with immunoSEQ multiplex PCR; TCRdb's copy has only in-frame clones and lacks some. This repertoire shows some 180,000 clones, over 80% found once; its top ten account for less than 3.5%. The sample consisted of PBMCs or T cells enriched from blood (not recorded which). Source of these receptors: a woman under 40 who had been exposed to COVID-19.

This chain's CDR3 is CASSLDQATNEKLFF. In DNA, the CDR3 is TGTGCCAGCAGCTTAGATCAGGCAACTAATGAAAAACTGTTTTTT. This chain connects TRBV7-6 to TRBJ1-4; D is uncertain. The CDR3 is 15 residues long. V dropped 1 base and J dropped 0 bases, with 6 bases sitting between them. Germline assignment: CDR1 SGHVS and CDR2 FNYEAQ.

This clone turned up a few times. The V and J genes are TRBV3-1 (or the pseudogene TRBV3-2) and TRBJ1-5; D gene ambiguous. The length of the CDR3 is 16 residues. Germline values: CDR1 LGHDT, CDR2 YNNKEL (reference sequence). Between the trimmed V and J ends, which lost 1 base and 4 bases, there was a span of 14 bases. The CDR3 loop is CASSQGATPSNQPQHF. The CDR3 DNA reads as TGTGCCAGCAGCCAAGGCGCAACCCCTTCAAATCAGCCCCAGCATTTT.

The chain links TRBV7-9 to TRBJ1-2; 8 bases fit TRBD1. J lost 5 bases, V lost 0 bases, and 8 bases had no gene match. Germline V gene sequence: CDR1 SEHNR, CDR2 FQNEAQ (reference sequence). The CDR3 loop spans 16 amino acids. The CDR3 DNA is TGTGCCAGCAGCTTAGCGCTGGGCAGGGGGCTTTATGGCTACACCTTC. It codes for CASSLALGRGLYGYTF. Complete variable domain (other parts from reference TRBV7-9 and TRBJ1-2): DTGVSQNPRHKITKRGQNVTFRCDPISEHNRLYWYRQTLGQGPEFLTYFQNEAQLEKSRLLSDRFSAERPKGSFSTLEIQRTEQGDSAMYLCASSLALGRGLYGYTFGSGTRLTVV.

The gene calls are TRBV3-1 (or the pseudogene TRBV3-2) and TRBJ1-4, with D possibly matching TRBD1 (5 bases). Trimming took off 1 base at V and 8 bases at J, with 11 bases between the two ends. Germline lookup yields CDR1 LGHDT and CDR2 YNNKEL (reference sequence). CDR3 length: 14 amino acids. The CDR3 DNA reads as TGTGCCAGCAGCCAAGCGGGGGGAGAAGAAAAACTGTTTTTT. This translates into CASSQAGGEEKLFF.

The chain uses TRBV11-2 and TRBJ2-3; tentative D call: TRBD1 (6 bases). Germline V gene sequence: CDR1 SGHAT, CDR2 FQNNGV. V gave up 4 bases and J gave up 4 bases, with 12 bases separating them. CDR3 size: 14 residues. CDR3 loop: CASSSYRVSDTQYF. DNA of the CDR3: TGTGCCAGCAGCTCTTACAGGGTTTCAGATACGCAGTATTTT.

V usage is TRBV15 and J usage is TRBJ2-3, with 9 bases lining up with TRBD2. Germline CDR1 reads LNHNV; CDR2 reads YYDKDF (reference sequence). Trimming cost V 2 bases and J 2 bases; bases outside gene matches: 11. The length of the CDR3 is 18 residues. As DNA, the CDR3 is TGTGCCACCAGCAGAAAAGACCCGGGACTAGCAGTCACAGATACGCAGTATTTT. Translated, it gives CATSRKDPGLAVTDTQYF.

The chain carries TRBV9 and TRBJ2-1, with TRBD2 identical over 11 bases. J gave up 1 base and V 6 bases, and 15 bases lay outside the gene matches. The germline V gene encodes CDR1 SGDLS and CDR2 YYNGEE. This CDR3 spans 19 amino acids. In DNA form, the CDR3 reads TGTGCCAGCACCGGAAATTTGGCTAGCGGGGGGCAATCCTACAATGAGCAGTTCTTC. It yields the protein CASTGNLASGGQSYNEQFF.

Here the CDR3 reads CASSYPGTDTQYF. CDR3 in DNA: TGTGCCAGCAGTTATCCAGGAACAGATACGCAGTATTTT. The chain carries TRBV6-5 and TRBJ2-3; D is undetermined. The CDR3 is 13 amino acids. V was trimmed by 3 bases and J by 3 bases, leaving 7 bases between them. Looked up from germline, CDR1 is MNHEY and CDR2 is SVGAGI.

This sequence joins TRBV6-2 or TRBV6-3 and TRBJ1-6; no reliable D call. V was clipped by 7 bases and J by 7 bases, with 17 bases between them. The CDR3 loop spans 15 amino acids. Looked up from germline, CDR1 is MNHEY and CDR2 is SVGEGT. The CDR3 DNA reads TGTGCCAGCAACCCGGTTCGAGCTGAGAATTCACCCCTCCACTTT. Residues: CASNPVRAENSPLHF.

The CDR3 reads CASSQDLAANYGYTF. CDR3 nucleotide sequence: TGTGCCAGCAGCCAAGATCTAGCAGCGAACTATGGCTACACCTTC. This sequence joins TRBV3-1 (or the pseudogene TRBV3-2) and TRBJ1-2; D remains unclear. Germline V gene lookup returns CDR1 LGHDT and CDR2 YNNKEL (reference sequence). The CDR3 runs to 15 residues. Trimming shortened V by 0 bases and J by 2 bases, and 10 bases separated the two germline ends.